This T cell receptor beta chain was documented in a study of shared clonotypes between healthy human individuals (dated by TCRdb to about 2020). At the level of the whole study: Three men and two women, aged 18 to 49 years, made up the cohort. The study deeply sequenced blood TCR repertoires of five healthy adults to estimate repertoire size and the extent of clonotype sharing between individuals. Per donor, three plates each were used for CD4 naive and CD4 memory, two for CD8 naive, and one for CD8 memory. Different laboratories and diverse techniques were used to prepare libraries and sequence TCR repertoires, to increase sequencing depth and limit assay-specific biases. Per donor, leukapheresis produced somewhere between about 0.94 and 8.9 billion PBMCs. Study-level results and caveats: Clonotypes shared by all four sorted-subset donors showed higher generation probabilities than non-shared clonotypes. When a few donors were compared, the shared fraction of clonotypes was about 5.5% for naive CD4, about 4% for naive CD8, about 2.4% for memory CD4, and less than 0.5% for memory CD8. Because the study included only a small number of donors, the genetic and exposure-history diversity represented was limited. Pairwise subsampling indicated that sequencing depth was expected to affect the degree of clonotype sharing among donors. Even with the large sequencing depth, rarefaction of the sorted-subset datasets indicated that sequencing was incomplete. Sampling was limited to blood, and TCR repertoires in tissue likely differ from TCR repertoires in blood. Naive subsets generally had larger estimated clonotype richness than memory subsets.

Healthy HIV-negative adults with no recently reported acute infections or vaccinations were included as donors. Every donor was a Caucasian adult residing in Nashville, Tennessee, USA. Magnetic negative selection was used to enrich CD4+ T cells, after which naive cells were positively selected on CD45RA and the negative fraction became the memory subset. After blood collection by leukapheresis, PBMCs were isolated using Ficoll-Histopaque density gradient centrifugation and then cryopreserved in the vapor phase of liquid nitrogen. Analytical flow cytometry was used to check the purity and quantity of every magnetically sorted T cell population. Genomic DNA was isolated from each sorted fraction and quantified by UV absorbance on a Nanodrop 2000c. This clone was detected only once. The target of this receptor is not known. The junction does not match germline at one end; this may be a read error. TCR CDR3 regions were amplified from genomic DNA by multiplex PCR using the deep immunoSEQ assay. Genomic DNA extracted from each cell subset was distributed evenly over all wells of several immunoSEQ 96-well plates, and each plate served as one replicate. For sorted subsets, 200 to 250 ng of genomic DNA, equivalent to around 31,000 T cell genomes, went into each replicate PCR. Purified libraries were quantified with a Qubit 3.0 fluorometer, sized on a Bioanalyzer 2100, and re-quantified with the KAPA Library Quantification kit. A separate single-read 150-cycle Illumina NextSeq 550 flow cell was used to sequence each immunoSEQ 96-well plate. In the source study's methods: Because the immunoSEQ output included only junctional sequences and no quality scores, the filtering could not be the same as the filtering used for full-length reads. To assign V/J genes and CDR3, sequences were annotated using PyIR, a Python wrapper for IgBLAST v1.9, with IMGT germline references. Reads with weak V/J assignments (E-value above 1e-6), missing CDR3, stop codons, out-of-frame junctions, or ambiguous translated residues were removed. A V3J clonotype was defined by an identical inferred V gene, J gene, and CDR3 amino acid sequence. Percentage overlap between repertoires was calculated by dividing the number of shared unique clonotypes by the size of the smaller repertoire. Richness of each repertoire was evaluated using RTK rarefaction, the Chao1 estimator, and Recon v2.1 estimates of unobserved clonotypes. For all TCRbeta clonotypes obtained by the gDNA method from several donors, generation probabilities were computed with OLGA. TCRdb mirrors the immuneACCESS table, restricted to in-frame sequences. Some clones are absent from its copies; in checked studies, under half trace to an unresolved V gene, and the reason for the others is unknown. V and J calls and clone size follow that table, whereas D and trimming were derived from the DNA. Present in this sample are over a million clones, about 80% of which were seen just once. Jointly, the top ten make up 1.4% of the sample.

The CDR3 numbers 13 residues from cysteine through phenylalanine. Just CDR3 DNA is preserved here, 39 bases in frame from base 1. The germline V gene provides CDR1 MDHEN and CDR2 SYDVKM. Material: memory CD4+ T cells sorted from blood. Read against the paper, the sample's cell subset or site label means: CD45RA-negative fraction. The sequence was obtained from a man aged 18 to 29 in good health. The chain employs TRBV28 and TRBJ2-7, and the D gene may be TRBD1, 6 bases matching. The nucleotides are TGTGCCAGCAGTTTCATGACAGGCTCTAAGGGGGACTTC. Its amino acids are CASSFMTGSKGDF.